This T cell receptor (beta chain) was identified in a study of PD-1 blockade in classical Hodgkin lymphoma. V shed 4 bases and J 4 bases; nucleotides not matched to a gene: 8. Germline V lookup: CDR1 SGHTA, CDR2 FQGTGA. This CDR3 region has 15 residues. Sequencing was performed with immunoSEQ multiplex PCR; in TCRdb, only in-frame clones are kept and a portion is missing. This sample has 64,000 or so clones, with less than 95% found just once. The time point is: cycle 4 day 1 (C4D1), after less than 7 weeks of nivolumab. Relapse after autologous stem cell transplantation occurred in every patient, and brentuximab vedotin exposure varied. Study-level findings and limits: Differences between repertoires have undefined causes, possibly disease activity or prior therapy. Those achieving complete response showed baseline diversity like newly diagnosed patients. Diminished baseline TCR diversity has been reported in newly diagnosed patients relative to healthy donors. Significantly greater TCR diversity emerged by C4D1 in CD4+ cells but not CD8+ cells.

On this clone: As yet, its antigen is unknown.

The J gene is TRBJ1-1, the V gene TRBV7-3; 8 bases agree with TRBD1. The TCR comes from a human donor with classical Hodgkin lymphoma. This specimen was peripheral blood mononuclear cells (PBMCs), taken before the fourth cycle of nivolumab. The CDR3 here is CASSSAGGGGTEAFF. The CDR3 DNA sequence: TGTGCCAGCAGCTCCGCAGGGGGCGGTGGCACTGAAGCTTTCTTT.